The clone carrying this T cell receptor (beta chain) has a handful of counts. The assay was immunoSEQ multiplex PCR, and TCRdb's table has in-frame clones only and misses some. The sample shows some 2.4 million clones, 93% of them seen only once. CDR1 and CDR2 (germline): KGHSH, LQKENI. V shed 0 bases and J shed 5 bases, with 13 bases lying between them. The CDR3 covers 15 residues. This specimen belongs to a study of shared clonotypes between healthy human individuals. The sequenced sample was naive CD4+ T cells from PBMCs. Specified subset: CD45RA+ positively selected. The source of this sequence is a man aged 18-30 years in good health. Some clones in this sample may be carry-over from other donors' samples. The chain combines TRBV18 with TRBJ1-1, with D possibly being TRBD1 (5 bases). In nucleotides, the CDR3 is TGTGCCAGCTCACCACCTCGGGGGGAGATGACTGAAGCTTTCTTT. It yields the protein CASSPPRGEMTEAFF.